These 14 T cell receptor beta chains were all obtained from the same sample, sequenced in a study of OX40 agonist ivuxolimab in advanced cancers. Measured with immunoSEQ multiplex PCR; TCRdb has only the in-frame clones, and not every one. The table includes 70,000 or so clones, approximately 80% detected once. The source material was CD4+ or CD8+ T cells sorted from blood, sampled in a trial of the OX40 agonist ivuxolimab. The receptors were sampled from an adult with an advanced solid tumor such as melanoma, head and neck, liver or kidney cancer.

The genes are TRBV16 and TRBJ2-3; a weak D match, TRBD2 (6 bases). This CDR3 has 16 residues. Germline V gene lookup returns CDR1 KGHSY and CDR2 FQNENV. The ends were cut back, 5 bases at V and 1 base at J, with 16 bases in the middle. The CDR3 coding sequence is TGTGCCAGCAGCTTAAAGGGGCGCGGGGGCACAGATACGCAGTATTTT. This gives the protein CASSLKGRGGTDTQYF. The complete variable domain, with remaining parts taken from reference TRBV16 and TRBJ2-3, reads GEEVAQTPKHLVRGEGQKAKLYCAPIKGHSYVFWYQQVLKNEFKFLISFQNENVFDETGMPKERFSAKCLPNSPCSLEIQATKLEDSAVYFCASSLKGRGGTDTQYFGPGTRLTVL.

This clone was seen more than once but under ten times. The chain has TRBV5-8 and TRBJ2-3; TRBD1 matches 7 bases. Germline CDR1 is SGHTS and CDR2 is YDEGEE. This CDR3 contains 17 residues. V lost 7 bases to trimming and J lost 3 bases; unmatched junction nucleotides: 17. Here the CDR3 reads CASVPSASGTVTDTQYF. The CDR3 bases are TGTGCCAGCGTACCATCTGCCTCCGGGACAGTGACAGATACGCAGTATTTT.

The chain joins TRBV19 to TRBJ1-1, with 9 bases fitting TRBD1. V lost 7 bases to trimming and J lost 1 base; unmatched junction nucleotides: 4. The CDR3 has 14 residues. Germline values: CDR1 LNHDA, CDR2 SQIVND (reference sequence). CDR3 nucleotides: TGTGCCAGTAACTCGGGACAGGGGAACACTGAAGCTTTCTTT. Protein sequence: CASNSGQGNTEAFF.

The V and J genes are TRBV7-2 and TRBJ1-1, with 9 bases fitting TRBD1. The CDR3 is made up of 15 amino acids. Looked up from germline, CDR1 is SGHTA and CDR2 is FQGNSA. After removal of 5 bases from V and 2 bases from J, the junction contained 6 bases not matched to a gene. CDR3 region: CASSVPGQGNTEAFF. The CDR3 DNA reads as TGTGCCAGCAGCGTACCGGGACAGGGAAACACTGAAGCTTTCTTT.

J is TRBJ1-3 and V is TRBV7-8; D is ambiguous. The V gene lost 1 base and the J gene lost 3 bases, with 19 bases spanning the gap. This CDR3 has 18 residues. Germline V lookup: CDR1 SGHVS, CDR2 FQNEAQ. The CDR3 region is CASSLEGMAAFLGNTIYF. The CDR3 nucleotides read TGTGCCAGCAGCTTAGAGGGTATGGCAGCCTTCCTTGGAAACACCATATATTTT.

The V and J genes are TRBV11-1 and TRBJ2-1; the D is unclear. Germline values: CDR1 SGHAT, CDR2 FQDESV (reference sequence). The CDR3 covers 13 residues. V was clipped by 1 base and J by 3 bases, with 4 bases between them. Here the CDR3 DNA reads TGTGCCAGCAGCTTAGGACTCTACAATGAGCAGTTCTTC. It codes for CASSLGLYNEQFF.

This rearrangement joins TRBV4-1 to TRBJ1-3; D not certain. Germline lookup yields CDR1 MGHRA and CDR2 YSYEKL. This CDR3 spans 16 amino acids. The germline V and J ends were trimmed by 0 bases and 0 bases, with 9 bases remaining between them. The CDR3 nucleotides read TGCGCCAGCAGCCAAGAGGCCAGTTTCTCTGGAAACACCATATATTTT. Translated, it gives CASSQEASFSGNTIYF.

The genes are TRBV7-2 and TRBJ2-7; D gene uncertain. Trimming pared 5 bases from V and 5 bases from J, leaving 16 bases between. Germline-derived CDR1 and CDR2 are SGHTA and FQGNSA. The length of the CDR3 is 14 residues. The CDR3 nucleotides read TGTGCCAGCAGCCTCCCCGAGACCCACCACGAGCAGTACTTC. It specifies CASSLPETHHEQYF.

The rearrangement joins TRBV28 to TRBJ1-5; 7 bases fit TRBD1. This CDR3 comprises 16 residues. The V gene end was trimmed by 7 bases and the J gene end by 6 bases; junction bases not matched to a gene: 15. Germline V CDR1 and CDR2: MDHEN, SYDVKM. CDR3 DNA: TGTGCCAGCAAGAGAACCGGGACAGTGGAAGGTCAGCCCCAGCATTTT. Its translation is CASKRTGTVEGQPQHF.

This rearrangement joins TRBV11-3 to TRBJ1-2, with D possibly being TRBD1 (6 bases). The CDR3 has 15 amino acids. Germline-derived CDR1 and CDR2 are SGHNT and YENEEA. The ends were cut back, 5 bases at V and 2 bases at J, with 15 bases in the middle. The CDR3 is CASSPRTGGNYGYTF. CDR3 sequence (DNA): TGTGCCAGCAGCCCAAGAACGGGGGGCAACTATGGCTACACCTTC.

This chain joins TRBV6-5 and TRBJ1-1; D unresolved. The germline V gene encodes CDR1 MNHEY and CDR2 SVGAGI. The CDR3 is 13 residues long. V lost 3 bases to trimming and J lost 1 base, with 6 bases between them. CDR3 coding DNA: TGTGCCAGCAGTTATCCAGGGAACACTGAAGCTTTCTTT. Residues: CASSYPGNTEAFF.

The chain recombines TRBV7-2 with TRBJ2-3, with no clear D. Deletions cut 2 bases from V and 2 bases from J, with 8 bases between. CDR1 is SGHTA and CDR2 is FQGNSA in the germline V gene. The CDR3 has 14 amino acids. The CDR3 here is CASSLWMPTDTQYF. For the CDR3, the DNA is TGTGCCAGCAGCTTATGGATGCCCACAGATACGCAGTATTTT.

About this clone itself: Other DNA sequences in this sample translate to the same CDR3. The chain's CDR3 is CASSFGHINQPQHF. The CDR3 DNA is TGTGCCAGCAGCTTCGGTCACATCAATCAGCCCCAGCATTTT. The chain couples TRBV7-2 to TRBJ1-5, with D hard to call. The CDR3 has 14 residues. V was shortened by 3 bases and J by 3 bases, with 9 bases between the two germline ends. Per the germline V gene, CDR1 is SGHTA and CDR2 is FQGNSA.

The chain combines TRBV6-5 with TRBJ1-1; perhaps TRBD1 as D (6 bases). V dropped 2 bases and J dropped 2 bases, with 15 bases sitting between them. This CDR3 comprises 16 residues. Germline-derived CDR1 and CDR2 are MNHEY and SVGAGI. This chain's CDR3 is CASSYIRGALNTEAFF. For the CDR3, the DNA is TGTGCCAGCAGTTACATCAGGGGCGCCCTCAACACTGAAGCTTTCTTT.